This TCR beta chain stems from a study of glioma-infiltrating T cells. Study findings and constraints: Gliomas, especially low-grade, showed above-expected tissue-blood divergence; non-neoplastic patients showed below. Tissue and blood shared very few CDR3 sequences.

With regard to this clonotype: Its antigen is not known. Possible read error: a much larger clone is one base away.

Amplification of TCR alpha and beta CDR3 regions from RNA used iRepertoire nested multiplex PCR. Tissue mRNA or PBMC total RNA, roughly 100-400 ng, went into one-step reverse transcription and amplification. Using its own MiXCR run on the multiplex PCR reads, TCRdb lists one record per CDR3 protein. The table has fewer than 110,000 distinct CDR3 sequences, under 30% seen once. This TCR derives from a human donor with low-grade glioma or glioblastoma, undergoing nonglioma brain surgery, or in good health (not recorded which). The sample was glioma tissue, nonneoplastic brain tissue, or PBMCs (not recorded which).

CDR3 protein: CAIGLDGVETQYF. CDR3 nucleotide sequence: TGTGCTATTGGTTTGGACGGAGTAGAGACCCAGTACTTC. The V call is TRBV12-5, the J call TRBJ2-5, with unresolved D. CDR3 length: 13 residues. CDR1 LGHNT and CDR2 FRNRAP come from the germline V gene.